The clone carrying this TCR beta chain is a singleton in its sample. This entry belongs to a study of blood T cell repertoires in COVID-19. About the research overall: The United States, Italy and Spain provided the acute and convalescent COVID-19 samples.

Per the original data handling: Estimation of nucleated cell counts was performed using reference gene primer amplification. TCRdb's copy holds only in-frame clones and misses some; the assay was immunoSEQ multiplex PCR. That table gives V, J and clone size, and the DNA gave D and trimming. The sample carries roughly 190,000 clones, about four fifths recorded once. Germline CDR1 is LGHDT and CDR2 is YNNKEL (reference sequence). Losses at the gene ends were 4 bases for V and 5 bases for J; bases not matched to a gene: 8. The CDR3 is made up of 16 amino acids. The rearrangement links TRBV3-1 (or the pseudogene TRBV3-2) to TRBJ1-6; 7 positions agree with TRBD1. Sequencing was done on a sample of peripheral blood. This TCR was sampled from a man in his 60s with acute or convalescent COVID-19. CDR3 amino acids: CASSLTGQVHNSPLHF. Here the CDR3 DNA reads TGTGCCAGCAGCCTCACCGGACAGGTCCATAATTCACCCCTCCACTTT.